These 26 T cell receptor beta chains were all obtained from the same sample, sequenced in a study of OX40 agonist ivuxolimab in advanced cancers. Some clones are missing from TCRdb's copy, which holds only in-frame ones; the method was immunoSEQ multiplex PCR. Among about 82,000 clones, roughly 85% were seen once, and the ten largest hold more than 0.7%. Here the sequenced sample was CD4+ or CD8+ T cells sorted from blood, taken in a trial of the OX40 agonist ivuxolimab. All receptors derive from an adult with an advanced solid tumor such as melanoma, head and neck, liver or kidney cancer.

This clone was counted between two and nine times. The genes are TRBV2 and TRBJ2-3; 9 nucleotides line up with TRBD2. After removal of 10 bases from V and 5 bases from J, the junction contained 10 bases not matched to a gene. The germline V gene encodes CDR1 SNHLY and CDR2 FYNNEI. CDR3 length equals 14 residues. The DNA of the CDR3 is TGTGCCACTGAGGCGGGGGGGCGGTTAGATACGCAGTATTTT. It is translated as CATEAGGRLDTQYF.

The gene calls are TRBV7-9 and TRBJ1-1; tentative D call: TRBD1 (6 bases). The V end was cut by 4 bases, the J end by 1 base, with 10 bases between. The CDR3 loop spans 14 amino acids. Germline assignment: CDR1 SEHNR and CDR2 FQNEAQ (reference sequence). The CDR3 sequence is CASSYTGKNTEAFF. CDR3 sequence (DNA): TGTGCCAGCAGCTACACAGGGAAGAACACTGAAGCTTTCTTT.

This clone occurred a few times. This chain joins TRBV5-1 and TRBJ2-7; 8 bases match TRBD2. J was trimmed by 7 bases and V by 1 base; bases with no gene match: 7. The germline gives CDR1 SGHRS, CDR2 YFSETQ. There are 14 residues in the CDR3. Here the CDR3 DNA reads TGCGCCAGCAGCTTGCAGACTAGCGCGGTGGAGCAGTACTTC. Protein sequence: CASSLQTSAVEQYF.

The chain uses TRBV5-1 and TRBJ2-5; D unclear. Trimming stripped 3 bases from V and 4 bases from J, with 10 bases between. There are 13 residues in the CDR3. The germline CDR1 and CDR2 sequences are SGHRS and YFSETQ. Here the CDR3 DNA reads TGCGCCAGCAGCTCGGATTACCGAGAGACCCAGTACTTC. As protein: CASSSDYRETQYF.

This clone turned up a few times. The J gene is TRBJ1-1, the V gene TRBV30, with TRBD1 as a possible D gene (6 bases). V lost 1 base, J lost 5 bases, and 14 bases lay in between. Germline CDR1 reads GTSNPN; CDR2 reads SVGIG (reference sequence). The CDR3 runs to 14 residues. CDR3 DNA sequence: TGTGCCTGGAGTGGCCAGGGGCTGGGGACTGAAGCTTTCTTT. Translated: CAWSGQGLGTEAFF.

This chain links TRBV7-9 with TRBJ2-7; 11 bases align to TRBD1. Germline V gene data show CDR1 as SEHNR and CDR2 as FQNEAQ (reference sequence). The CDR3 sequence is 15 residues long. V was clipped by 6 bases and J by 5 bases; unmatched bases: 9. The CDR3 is CASRKRGQGADEQYF. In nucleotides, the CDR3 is TGTGCCAGCAGAAAAAGAGGACAGGGGGCGGACGAGCAGTACTTC.

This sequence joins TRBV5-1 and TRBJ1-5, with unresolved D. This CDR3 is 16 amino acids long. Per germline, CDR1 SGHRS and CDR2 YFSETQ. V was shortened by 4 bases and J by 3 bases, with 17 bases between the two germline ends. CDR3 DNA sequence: TGCGCCAGCAGCCCCCTAGGAGTGGGGTCCAATCAGCCCCAGCATTTT. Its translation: CASSPLGVGSNQPQHF.

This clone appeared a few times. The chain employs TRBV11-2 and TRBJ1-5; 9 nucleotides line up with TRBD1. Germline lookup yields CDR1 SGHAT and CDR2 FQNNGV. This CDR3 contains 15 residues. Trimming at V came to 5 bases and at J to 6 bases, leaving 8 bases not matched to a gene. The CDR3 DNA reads TGTGCCAGCAGCCCCCGGACAGGGGACGGTCAGCCCCAGCATTTT. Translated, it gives CASSPRTGDGQPQHF.

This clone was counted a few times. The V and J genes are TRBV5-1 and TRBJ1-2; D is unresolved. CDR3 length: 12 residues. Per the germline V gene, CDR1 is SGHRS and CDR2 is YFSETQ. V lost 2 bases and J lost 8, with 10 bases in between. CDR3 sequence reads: CASSFEGDGYTF. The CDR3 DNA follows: TGCGCCAGCAGCTTTGAGGGTGACGGCTACACCTTC.

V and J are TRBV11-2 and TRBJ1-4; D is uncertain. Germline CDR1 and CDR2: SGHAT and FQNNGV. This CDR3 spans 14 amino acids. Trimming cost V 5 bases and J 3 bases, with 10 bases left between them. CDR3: CASSLMAPNEKLFF. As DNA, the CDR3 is TGTGCCAGCAGCCTAATGGCCCCTAATGAAAAACTGTTTTTT.

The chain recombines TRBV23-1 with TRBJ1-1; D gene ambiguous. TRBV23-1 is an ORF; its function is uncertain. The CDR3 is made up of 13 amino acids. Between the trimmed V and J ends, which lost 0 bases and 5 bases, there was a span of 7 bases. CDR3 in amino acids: CASSQSSCTEAFF. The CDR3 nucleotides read TGCGCCAGCAGTCAATCTTCGTGTACTGAAGCTTTCTTT.

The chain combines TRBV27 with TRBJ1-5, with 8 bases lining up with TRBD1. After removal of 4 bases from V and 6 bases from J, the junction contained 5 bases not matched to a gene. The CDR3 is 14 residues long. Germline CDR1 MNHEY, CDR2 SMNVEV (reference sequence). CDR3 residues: CASSSRTGTQPQHF. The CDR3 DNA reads TGTGCCAGCAGTTCCCGGACAGGGACTCAGCCCCAGCATTTT.

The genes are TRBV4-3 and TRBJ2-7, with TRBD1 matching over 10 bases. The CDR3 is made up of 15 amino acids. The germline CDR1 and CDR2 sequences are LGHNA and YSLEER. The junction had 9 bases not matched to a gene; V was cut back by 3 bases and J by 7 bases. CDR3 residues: CASSHLGTGVSEQYF. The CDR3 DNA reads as TGCGCCAGCAGCCATCTCGGGACAGGGGTTAGTGAGCAGTACTTC.

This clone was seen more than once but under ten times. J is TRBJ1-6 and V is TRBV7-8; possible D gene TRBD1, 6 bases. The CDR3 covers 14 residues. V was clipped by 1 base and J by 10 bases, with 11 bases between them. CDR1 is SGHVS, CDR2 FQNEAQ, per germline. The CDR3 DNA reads TGTGCCAGCAGCTTAGAAGGGGGGCTCTCACCCCTCCACTTT. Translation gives CASSLEGGLSPLHF.

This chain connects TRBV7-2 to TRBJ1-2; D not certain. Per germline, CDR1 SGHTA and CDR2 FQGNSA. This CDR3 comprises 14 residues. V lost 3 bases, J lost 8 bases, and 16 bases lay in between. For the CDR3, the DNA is TGTGCCAGCAGCTTCACGGGAGTTTCGGGGGGCTACACCTTC. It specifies CASSFTGVSGGYTF.

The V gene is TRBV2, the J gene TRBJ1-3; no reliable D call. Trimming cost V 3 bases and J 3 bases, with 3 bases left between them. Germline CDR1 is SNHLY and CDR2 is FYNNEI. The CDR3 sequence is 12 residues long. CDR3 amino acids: CASSEGGNTIYF. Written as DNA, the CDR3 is TGTGCCAGCAGTGAGGGTGGAAACACCATATATTTT.

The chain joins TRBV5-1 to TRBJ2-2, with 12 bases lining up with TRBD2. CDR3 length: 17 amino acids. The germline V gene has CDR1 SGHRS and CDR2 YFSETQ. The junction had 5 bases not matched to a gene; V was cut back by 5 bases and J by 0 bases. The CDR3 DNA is TGCGCCAGCAGACACAGGACTAGCGGGGCGAACACCGGGGAGCTGTTTTTT. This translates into CASRHRTSGANTGELFF.

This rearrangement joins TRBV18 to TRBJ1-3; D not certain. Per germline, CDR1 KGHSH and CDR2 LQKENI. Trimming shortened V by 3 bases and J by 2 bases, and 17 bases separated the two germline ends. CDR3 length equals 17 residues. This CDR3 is CASSPGDTRKTGNTIYF. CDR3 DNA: TGTGCCAGCTCACCCGGCGACACCCGTAAGACTGGAAACACCATATATTTT.

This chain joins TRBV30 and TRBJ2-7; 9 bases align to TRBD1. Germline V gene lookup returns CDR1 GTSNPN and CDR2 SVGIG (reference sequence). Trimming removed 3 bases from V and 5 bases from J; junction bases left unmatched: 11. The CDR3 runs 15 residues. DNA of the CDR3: TGTGCCTGGAGGGGGCCGGGACAGGGAATCCACGAGCAGTACTTC. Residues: CAWRGPGQGIHEQYF.

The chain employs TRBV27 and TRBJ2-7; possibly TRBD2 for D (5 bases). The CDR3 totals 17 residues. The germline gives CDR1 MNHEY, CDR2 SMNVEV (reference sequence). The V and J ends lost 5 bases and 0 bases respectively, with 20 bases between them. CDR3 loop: CASSPRGAGSSSYEQYF. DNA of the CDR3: TGTGCCAGCAGTCCTCGGGGAGCCGGGTCTAGCTCCTACGAGCAGTACTTC.

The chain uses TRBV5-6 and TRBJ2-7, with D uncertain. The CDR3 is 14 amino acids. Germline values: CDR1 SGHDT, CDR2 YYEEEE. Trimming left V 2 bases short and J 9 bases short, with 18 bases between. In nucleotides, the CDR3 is TGTGCCAGCAGCTTTCGCGTCACAACCCCGGGGCAGTACTTC. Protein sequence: CASSFRVTTPGQYF.

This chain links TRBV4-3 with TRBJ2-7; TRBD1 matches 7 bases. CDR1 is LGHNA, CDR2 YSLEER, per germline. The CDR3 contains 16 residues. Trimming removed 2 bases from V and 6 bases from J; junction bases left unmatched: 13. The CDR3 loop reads CASSQYEGALEREQYF. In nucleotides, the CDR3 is TGCGCCAGCAGCCAATACGAGGGGGCGCTTGAGCGCGAGCAGTACTTC.

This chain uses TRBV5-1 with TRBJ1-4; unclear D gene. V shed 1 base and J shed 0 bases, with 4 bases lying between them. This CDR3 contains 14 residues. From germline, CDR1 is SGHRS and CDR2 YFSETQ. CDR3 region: CASSLMATNEKLFF. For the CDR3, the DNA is TGCGCCAGCAGCTTGATGGCAACTAATGAAAAACTGTTTTTT.

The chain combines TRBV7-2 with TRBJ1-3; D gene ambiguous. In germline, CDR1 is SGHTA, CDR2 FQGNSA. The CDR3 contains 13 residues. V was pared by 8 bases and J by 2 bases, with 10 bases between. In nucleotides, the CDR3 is TGTGCCAGCGGGAGATCTCCTGGAAACACCATATATTTT. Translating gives CASGRSPGNTIYF.

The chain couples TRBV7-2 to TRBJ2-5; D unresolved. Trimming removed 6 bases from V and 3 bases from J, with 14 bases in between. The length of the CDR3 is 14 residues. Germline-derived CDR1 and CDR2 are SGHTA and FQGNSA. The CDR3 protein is CASSRTWQKETQYF. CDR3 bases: TGTGCCAGCAGTCGCACCTGGCAGAAAGAGACCCAGTACTTC. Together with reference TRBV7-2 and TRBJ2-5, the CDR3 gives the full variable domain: GAGVSQSPSNKVTEKGKDVELRCDPISGHTALYWYRQSLGQGLEFLIYFQGNSAPDKSGLPSDRFSAERTGGSVSTLTIQRTQQEDSAVYLCASSRTWQKETQYFGPGTRLLVL.

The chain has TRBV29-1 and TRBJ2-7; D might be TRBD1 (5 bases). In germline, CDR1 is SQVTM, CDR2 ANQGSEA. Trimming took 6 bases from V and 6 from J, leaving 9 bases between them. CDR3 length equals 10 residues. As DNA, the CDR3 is TGCAGCGTGATTAGGGGCGAGCAGTACTTC. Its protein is CSVIRGEQYF.